What follows are 25 T cell receptor beta chains derived from one specimen sequenced in a study of metastatic and nonmetastatic thyroid tumors (dated by TCRdb to the early 2020s). The method was PCR. Sequencing used an Illumina HiSeq 4000. TCRdb reprocessing: public reads trimmed at Q25 with fastp, clones called with MiXCR, in-frame beta chains kept. For this sample there are roughly 16,000 clones; 25% to 30% appear just once. The ten most abundant clones make up about 12% of the sample. No patient had received any treatment before thyroid surgery. Sequencing was done on a sample of tumor tissue. These receptors were collected from a male donor with papillary thyroid cancer or a benign thyroid nodule (not recorded which). Some clones in this sample may be carry-over from other donors' samples.

The genes are TRBV10-1 and TRBJ2-1, with 8 bases that match TRBD1. CDR3 size: 17 residues. The junction had 16 bases not matched to a gene; V was cut back by 3 bases and J by 9 bases. The germline V gene encodes CDR1 WNHNN and CDR2 SYGVQD (reference sequence). The CDR3 region is CASSDGFGQGKTGEQFF. The CDR3 DNA sequence: TGCGCCAGCAGTGACGGTTTTGGACAGGGAAAAACGGGTGAGCAGTTCTTC.

The chain joins TRBV11-2 to TRBJ2-1; D is unresolved. The CDR3 covers 14 residues. The V gene's germline CDR1 is SGHAT and CDR2 FQNNGV. V lost 2 bases to trimming and J lost 4 bases, with 9 bases between them. The CDR3, as DNA: TGTGCCAGCAGCTTAAACTGCGCTTACAATGAGCAGTTCTTC. It translates to CASSLNCAYNEQFF.

In its sample, this clone was seen many times. The chain recombines TRBV9 with TRBJ2-7; TRBD2 agrees at 13 bases. The germline V gene encodes CDR1 SGDLS and CDR2 YYNGEE. Losses at the gene ends were 2 bases for V and 1 base for J; bases not matched to a gene: 0. The CDR3 is 15 amino acids. The CDR3 DNA reads TGTGCCAGCAGCGTGGGACTAGCGGGATCCTACGAGCAGTACTTC. Its protein is CASSVGLAGSYEQYF.

In this sample, this clone turned up a few times. The V call is TRBV6-1, the J call TRBJ1-2, with D unresolved. Germline lookup yields CDR1 MNHNS and CDR2 SASEGT. Trimming shortened V by 7 bases and J by 9 bases, and 18 bases separated the two germline ends. This CDR3 comprises 13 residues. The CDR3 is CASKKTPVDCYTF. As DNA, the CDR3 is TGTGCCAGCAAAAAGACTCCAGTGGATTGCTACACCTTC.

Many counts were recorded for this clone. The rearrangement links TRBV19 to TRBJ2-1, with 9 nucleotides matching TRBD2. From germline, CDR1 is LNHDA and CDR2 SQIVND (reference sequence). J lost 0 bases, V lost 1 base, and 1 base had no gene match. The CDR3 loop spans 16 amino acids. As DNA, the CDR3 is TGTGCCAGTAGTATAGGACTAGCGGCCTCCTACAATGAGCAGTTCTTC. It specifies CASSIGLAASYNEQFF.

Notes on this clone: The same CDR3 arises from other DNA sequences in this sample as well. The chain couples TRBV6-2 or TRBV6-3 to TRBJ1-6; a weak D match, TRBD1 (5 bases). V lost 4 bases, J lost 8 bases, and 15 bases lay in between. This CDR3 has 15 amino acids. Germline lookup yields CDR1 MNHEY and CDR2 SVGEGT. CDR3 in amino acids: CASSLRGNRDSPLHF. As DNA, the CDR3 is TGTGCCAGCAGTTTGAGGGGTAATAGGGATTCACCCCTCCACTTT.

The table lists this clone with a few counts. The junction and the germline gene differ at one end; a read error may be behind it. This chain links TRBV2 with TRBJ1-2, with a weak D call TRBD1 (5 bases). Germline V lookup: CDR1 SNHLY, CDR2 FYNNEI. The CDR3 length is 14 residues. The CDR3 is CASNEVGQGYGYTF. The CDR3 DNA follows: TGTGCCAGCAATGAAGTGGGTCAGGGATATGGCTACACCTTC.

This clone is medium-sized. This chain links TRBV20-1 with TRBJ1-2; the D gene is possibly TRBD1 (5 bases). With 5 bases removed from V and 0 bases from J, the gap between germline ends came to 16 bases. Germline V CDR1 and CDR2: DFQATT, SNEGSKA (reference sequence). The CDR3 spans 15 residues. CDR3 in DNA: TGCAGTGCTGGAGGGGCGGGAGGGGCTAACTATGGCTACACCTTC. It translates to CSAGGAGGANYGYTF.

This clone was counted at least ten times. The gene calls are TRBV2 and TRBJ1-1; the D gene is possibly TRBD1 (5 bases). V lost 6 bases to trimming and J lost 2 bases, with 16 bases between them. Germline assignment: CDR1 SNHLY and CDR2 FYNNEI. The CDR3 sequence is 15 residues long. CDR3 sequence: CASSSSGRGNTEAFF. The CDR3 DNA follows: TGTGCCAGCAGCTCCTCCGGGAGGGGAAACACTGAAGCTTTCTTT.

This clone was recorded many times. This chain connects TRBV5-1 to TRBJ2-5; D is unclear. Germline-derived CDR1 and CDR2 are SGHRS and YFSETQ. Between the trimmed V and J ends, which lost 1 base and 1 base, there was a span of 5 bases. CDR3 length: 13 amino acids. In DNA form, the CDR3 reads TGCGCCAGCAGCTTGTTGAGCCAAGAGACCCAGTACTTC. It specifies CASSLLSQETQYF.

J is TRBJ2-5 and V is TRBV5-6; a possible D gene is TRBD2 (6 bases). CDR1 SGHDT and CDR2 YYEEEE come from the germline V gene. The CDR3 totals 15 residues. V was clipped by 3 bases and J by 1 base, with 13 bases between them. The CDR3 sequence is CASSSVPRGQETQYF. The CDR3 DNA is TGTGCCAGCAGCTCGGTCCCGCGGGGCCAAGAGACCCAGTACTTC.

This clone was found many times. CDR3 coding DNA: TGCGCCAGCAGCCCGGGGGGGGCTGTGGGCACCTTC. This codes for CASSPGGAVGTF. V usage is TRBV5-1 and J usage is TRBJ1-2, with D maybe TRBD1 (6 bases). CDR3 length equals 12 residues. Trimming removed 4 bases from V and 13 bases from J, with 17 bases in between. Germline V CDR1 and CDR2: SGHRS, YFSETQ.

This clone has a handful of counts. The chain employs TRBV19 and TRBJ1-2; D ambiguous. There are 12 residues in the CDR3. V shed 4 bases and J shed 8 bases, with 11 bases lying between them. The germline gives CDR1 LNHDA, CDR2 SQIVND (reference sequence). CDR3 nucleotide sequence: TGTGCCAGTAGTAGAGTAGGTACCGGCTACACCTTC. It translates to CASSRVGTGYTF.

This clone appeared many times. V gene TRBV9 combines with J gene TRBJ1-4; 7 positions match TRBD1. Germline V gene data show CDR1 as SGDLS and CDR2 as YYNGEE. CDR3 length equals 14 residues. V trimming: 4 bases; J trimming: 8 bases; junction bases outside the gene matches: 8. CDR3 amino acids: CASSPQGIGEKLFF. The CDR3 DNA sequence: TGTGCCAGCAGCCCACAGGGGATTGGCGAAAAACTGTTTTTT.

This clone was seen once. The CDR3 here is CASSFTGVEQFF. The CDR3 coding sequence is TGTGCCAGCAGCTTCACAGGGGTCGAGCAGTTCTTC. The J gene is TRBJ2-1, the V gene TRBV11-2; 7 bases are shared with TRBD1. CDR3 length equals 12 residues. J gave up 10 bases and V 3 bases, and 3 bases lay outside the gene matches. Germline-derived CDR1 and CDR2 are SGHAT and FQNNGV.

This sequence joins TRBV20-1 and TRBJ2-2; 8 nucleotides match TRBD2. CDR3 length: 16 residues. The V and J ends lost 6 bases and 1 base, in that order; junction bases with no gene match: 10. Germline V gene sequence: CDR1 DFQATT, CDR2 SNEGSKA (reference sequence). The CDR3 loop reads CSAPGAGVGNTGELFF. The CDR3, as DNA: TGCAGTGCCCCCGGAGCGGGAGTTGGGAACACCGGGGAGCTGTTTTTT.

This clone was recorded a few times. The gene calls are TRBV6-1 and TRBJ2-6; D not resolved. The CDR3 covers 15 residues. Germline CDR1 and CDR2: MNHNS and SASEGT. With 3 bases removed from V and 4 bases from J, the gap between germline ends came to 10 bases. This chain's CDR3 is CASSDRQSGANVLTF. The CDR3 DNA sequence: TGTGCCAGCAGTGACCGGCAGTCGGGGGCCAACGTCCTGACTTTC.

This chain uses TRBV6-1 with TRBJ1-2; D unclear. Per germline, CDR1 MNHNS and CDR2 SASEGT. Trimming left V 5 bases short and J 5 bases short, with 3 bases between. The CDR3 length is 10 residues. CDR3 nucleotide sequence: TGTGCCAGCAGTACTTATGGCTACACCTTC. Translation: CASSTYGYTF.

This clone came up a few times. The chain employs TRBV6-1 and TRBJ2-3; D is ambiguous. V was cut by 11 bases and J by 9 bases, with 18 bases left in between. CDR3 length: 12 amino acids. CDR1 MNHNS and CDR2 SASEGT come from the germline V gene. The CDR3 DNA sequence: TGTGCCGGTGTTTCGCATGCGGTCACGCAGTATTTT. This encodes CAGVSHAVTQYF.

This clone was recorded at least ten times. The chain uses TRBV7-6 and TRBJ2-3, with 12 bases that match TRBD2. Germline CDR1 reads SGHVS; CDR2 reads FNYEAQ. The CDR3 is 15 amino acids. V lost 5 bases to trimming and J lost 9 bases; unmatched junction nucleotides: 9. DNA of the CDR3: TGTGCCAGCAGCCCGACTAGCGGGGGTCATGGGACGCAGTATTTT. Protein product: CASSPTSGGHGTQYF. The full variable domain, its missing parts supplied by reference TRBV7-6 and TRBJ2-3, is GAGVSQSPRYKVTKRGQDVALRCDPISGHVSLYWYRQALGQGPEFLTYFNYEAQQDKSGLPNDRFSAERPEGSISTLTIQRTEQRDSAMYRCASSPTSGGHGTQYFGPGTRLTVL.

This clone was picked up many times. A much larger clonotype is one base distant, so this may be a read error. The sample has other DNA sequences that encode this CDR3 too. The rearrangement joins TRBV15 to TRBJ2-1; D not resolved. V shed 0 bases and J shed 9 bases, with 9 bases lying between them. Germline values: CDR1 LNHNV, CDR2 YYDKDF (reference sequence). The CDR3 loop spans 13 amino acids. The CDR3 DNA reads TGTGCCACCAGCAGAGAAGGTTCTCTTGAGCAGTTCTTC. This sequence encodes CATSREGSLEQFF.

The chain carries TRBV5-1 and TRBJ2-7; 12 nucleotides align to TRBD2. The germline CDR1 and CDR2 sequences are SGHRS and YFSETQ. The CDR3 extends over 17 amino acids. The V gene end was trimmed by 3 bases and the J gene end by 5 bases; junction bases not matched to a gene: 12. DNA of the CDR3: TGCGCCAGCAGCTCCCAATACCGACTAGCGGGAGACCACGAGCAGTACTTC. Residues: CASSSQYRLAGDHEQYF.

Judged by abundance, this clone is medium-sized. This chain uses TRBV2 with TRBJ2-3, with 9 bases matching TRBD1. The germline V gene encodes CDR1 SNHLY and CDR2 FYNNEI. The CDR3 extends over 16 amino acids. V lost 6 bases and J lost 6; bases outside the gene matches: 13. The CDR3 DNA reads TGTGCCAGCAGGTCTCCGGGACAGGGATCGGCGGATACGCAGTATTTT. Translation: CASRSPGQGSADTQYF.

At least ten counts were recorded for this clone. V and J are TRBV24-1 and TRBJ2-1; 10 bases are a match to TRBD2. The CDR3 loop spans 15 amino acids. CDR1 and CDR2 from the germline V gene are KGHDR and SFDVKD. V was clipped by 9 bases and J by 1 base; unmatched bases: 5. CDR3 residues: CATGASGSSYNEQFF. The CDR3 DNA reads as TGTGCCACCGGGGCTAGCGGGAGTTCCTACAATGAGCAGTTCTTC.

The V and J genes are TRBV6-1 and TRBJ2-7; D call uncertain. The V and J ends lost 1 base and 6 bases respectively, with 13 bases between them. This CDR3 is built from 14 residues. Germline V gives CDR1 MNHNS, CDR2 SASEGT. The CDR3 protein is CASSEEVTPGEQYF. For the CDR3, the DNA is TGTGCCAGCAGTGAAGAGGTCACCCCTGGCGAGCAGTACTTC.